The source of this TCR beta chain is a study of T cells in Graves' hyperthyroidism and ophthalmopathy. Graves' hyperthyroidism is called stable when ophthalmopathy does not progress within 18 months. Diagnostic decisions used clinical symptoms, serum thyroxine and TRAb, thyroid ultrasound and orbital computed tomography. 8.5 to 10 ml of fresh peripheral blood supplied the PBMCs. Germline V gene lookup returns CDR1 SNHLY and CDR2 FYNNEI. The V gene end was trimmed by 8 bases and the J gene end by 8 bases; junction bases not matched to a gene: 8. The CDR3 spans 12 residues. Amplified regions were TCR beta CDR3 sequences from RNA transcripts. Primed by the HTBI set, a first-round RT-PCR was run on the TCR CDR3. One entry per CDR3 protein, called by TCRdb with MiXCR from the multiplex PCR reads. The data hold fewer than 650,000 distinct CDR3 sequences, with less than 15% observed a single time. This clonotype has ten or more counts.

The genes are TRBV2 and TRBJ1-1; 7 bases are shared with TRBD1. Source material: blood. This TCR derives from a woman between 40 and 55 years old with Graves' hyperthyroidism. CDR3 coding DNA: TGTGCCAGCGGTCAGTTGGGACAGGAAGCTTTCTTT. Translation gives CASGQLGQEAFF.